This T cell receptor (beta chain) was captured in a study of control samples from healthy donors and cancer patients. The CDR3 covers 14 residues. V lost 4 bases to trimming and J lost 2 bases, with 10 bases between them. CDR1 and CDR2 (germline): LGHNA, YSLEER. Clones were sequenced by immunoSEQ multiplex PCR, and TCRdb holds only the in-frame ones, with some missing. The sample yields about 170,000 clones, around 95% seen once. Material: blood. The chain combines TRBV4-3 with TRBJ2-3, with D unresolved. The TCR was taken from a woman in her sixties in good health. CDR3 amino acids: CASSRSAVTDTQYF. The CDR3 bases are TGCGCCAGCAGCCGGTCTGCGGTCACAGATACGCAGTATTTT.